One and the same sample provided the 3 T cell receptor beta chains below, sequenced in a study of technical replicates of blood from a handful of donors. Here immunoSEQ multiplex PCR was the method, and the copy in TCRdb shows in-frame clones only, minus some. The sample includes roughly 72,000 clones, 85% to 95% of them seen just once. Sample: T cells isolated from PBMCs. The receptors were sampled from a human donor in good health.

In this sample, this clone turned up a few times. V gene TRBV7-2 combines with J gene TRBJ2-5; D gene unclear. This CDR3 has 12 residues. Trimming shortened V by 1 base and J by 5 bases, and 5 bases separated the two germline ends. In germline, CDR1 is SGHTA, CDR2 FQGNSA. The CDR3 sequence is CASSLGRETQYF. The CDR3 DNA sequence: TGTGCCAGCAGCTTAGGCAGGGAGACCCAGTACTTC.

CDR3 protein: CASSLRQGWGQETQYF. The CDR3 region has the DNA TGTGCCAGCAGCCTCCGACAGGGCTGGGGGCAAGAGACCCAGTACTTC. This chain uses TRBV11-3 with TRBJ2-5, with 7 bases lining up with TRBD1. Germline V gene lookup returns CDR1 SGHNT and CDR2 YENEEA. This CDR3 comprises 16 residues. The trim removed 5 bases at V and 2 bases at J, leaving 11 bases unmatched.

J is TRBJ2-5 and V is TRBV4-2; the D is unclear. With 1 base removed from V and 12 bases from J, the gap between germline ends came to 12 bases. Germline CDR1 reads LGHNA; CDR2 reads YNFKEQ. This CDR3 has 12 residues. CDR3 sequence (DNA): TGTGCCAGCAGCCAAGGGTCCGGGTCCGAGTACTTC. It specifies CASSQGSGSEYF.